These T cell receptor beta chains were read from a single sample in a study of blood T cell repertoires in COVID-19. Method: immunoSEQ multiplex PCR; TCRdb's copy keeps in-frame clones and lacks some. The table has about 110,000 clones, around 81% seen once. Sequencing was performed on peripheral blood. These receptors were taken from a woman between 65 and 79 years old with acute or convalescent COVID-19. The CDR3 runs from the conserved cysteine through the conserved F or W. Fields, in order: J gene, D gene, clone size, V gene, CDR3 protein, CDR3 DNA. D genes are given only for firm matches. A row's size may be missing; if present it is once, few, many or a size class.

TRBJ2-3 | NA | NA | TRBV7-6 | CASSLGWRGSGTDTQYF | TGTGCCAGCAGCTTAGGGTGGAGGGGATCGGGCACAGATACGCAGTATTTT
TRBJ1-2 | NA | NA | TRBV28 | CASSLLRSGGYTF | TGTGCCAGCAGTTTATTGCGCAGCGGTGGCTACACCTTC
TRBJ2-1 | NA | NA | TRBV10-3 | CAISTEDYRSEQFF | TGTGCCATCAGTACCGAGGACTACCGCAGTGAGCAGTTCTTC
TRBJ2-3 | NA | NA | TRBV3-1/TRBV3-2 | CASSQEGSATDTQYF | TGTGCCAGCAGCCAAGAAGGTAGCGCTACAGATACGCAGTATTTT
TRBJ2-2 | NA | NA | TRBV24-1 | CATSTSTYTGELFF | TGTGCCACCAGTACCAGTACGTACACCGGGGAGCTGTTTTTT
TRBJ1-6 | NA | NA | TRBV28 | CASSTQRRSNSPLHF | TGTGCCAGCAGCACTCAAAGGAGGAGTAATTCACCCCTCCACTTT
TRBJ1-5 | NA | NA | TRBV5-1 | CASSWGDGGHNQPQHF | TGCGCCAGCAGCTGGGGCGACGGGGGGCACAATCAGCCCCAGCATTTT
TRBJ1-1 | NA | NA | TRBV4-1 | CASSQGAGTMNTEAFF | TGCGCCAGCAGCCAAGGGGCCGGGACAATGAACACTGAAGCTTTCTTT
TRBJ1-4 | TRBD1 | NA | TRBV23-1 | CASRRYRGF | TGCGCCAGCAGACGCTACAGGGGGTTC
TRBJ1-1 | TRBD1 | NA | TRBV28 | CASSWGQGATEAFF | TGTGCCAGCAGTTGGGGACAGGGGGCTACTGAAGCTTTCTTT
TRBJ1-1 | NA | NA | TRBV5-1 | CASSLRAGAATEAFF | TGCGCCAGCAGCTTGCGAGCAGGGGCGGCCACTGAAGCTTTCTTT
TRBJ1-1 | TRBD1 | NA | TRBV19 | CASSSRTGTNTEAFF | TGTGCCAGTAGTTCCAGGACAGGGACCAACACTGAAGCTTTCTTT
TRBJ1-6 | NA | NA | TRBV21-1 | CASSPLPQVSSYNSPLHF | TGTGCCAGCAGCCCCCTCCCACAGGTGAGCTCCTATAATTCACCCCTCCACTTT
TRBJ1-3 | TRBD1 | NA | TRBV27 | CASRQRGLSGNTIYF | TGTGCCAGCAGGCAAAGGGGGCTTTCTGGAAACACCATATATTTT
TRBJ2-7 | TRBD1 | NA | TRBV28 | CASSLLDRGNEQYF | TGTGCCAGCAGTTTATTGGACAGGGGGAACGAGCAGTACTTC
TRBJ2-2 | NA | NA | TRBV19 | CASSINLNTGELFF | TGTGCCAGTAGTATAAATCTGAACACCGGGGAGCTGTTTTTT
TRBJ1-2 | TRBD1 | NA | TRBV10-3 | CAISEPDRVYGYTF | TGTGCCATCAGTGAGCCAGACAGGGTCTATGGCTACACCTTC
TRBJ2-5 | TRBD2 | NA | TRBV28 | CASSLDGLAGRGETQYF | TGTGCCAGCAGTTTGGACGGACTAGCGGGAAGAGGGGAGACCCAGTACTTC
TRBJ1-5 | TRBD1 | NA | TRBV5-1 | CASSPGQGGNQPQHF | TGCGCCAGCAGCCCTGGACAGGGTGGAAATCAGCCCCAGCATTTT
TRBJ1-2 | TRBD1 | NA | TRBV3-1/TRBV3-2 | CASSPGTGYRHGYTF | TGTGCCAGCAGCCCAGGGACAGGGTATAGACATGGCTACACCTTC
TRBJ1-1 | TRBD1 | NA | TRBV28 | CASSLPTGSDTEAFF | TGTGCCAGCAGCCTCCCGACAGGGAGCGACACTGAAGCTTTCTTT
TRBJ2-3 | TRBD2 | NA | TRBV2 | CASDLAGRTDTQYF | TGTGCCAGCGACCTAGCGGGTCGCACAGATACGCAGTATTTT
TRBJ1-1 | NA | NA | TRBV7-9 | CASSPGESGKTEAFF | TGTGCCAGCAGCCCCGGGGAGTCTGGGAAGACTGAAGCTTTCTTT
TRBJ1-4 | NA | once | TRBV19 | CASQGGEKLFF | TGTGCCAGCCAGGGTGGGGAAAAACTGTTTTTT
TRBJ2-1 | TRBD2 | NA | TRBV7-3 | CASSLSSLAGVRNEQFF | TGTGCCAGCAGCTTATCCTCCCTAGCGGGAGTACGTAATGAGCAGTTCTTC
TRBJ2-7 | NA | once | TRBV27 | CASSSTHPRGEQYF | TGTGCCAGCAGTTCCACTCACCCCCGCGGAGAGCAGTACTTC
TRBJ2-1 | TRBD2 | NA | TRBV5-1 | CASSLSGALENEQFF | TGCGCCAGCAGCCTGAGCGGGGCACTAGAGAATGAGCAGTTCTTC
TRBJ1-5 | NA | NA | TRBV18 | CASSPGISNQPQHF | TGTGCCAGCTCACCCGGGATTAGCAATCAGCCCCAGCATTTT
TRBJ1-2 | TRBD1 | NA | TRBV4-2 | CASSRTGQLFYGYTF | TGTGCCAGCAGCCGGACGGGACAGCTTTTCTATGGCTACACCTTC
TRBJ2-1 | NA | NA | TRBV9 | CASSSTLGSSYNEQFF | TGTGCCAGCAGCTCCACCCTTGGGAGCTCCTACAATGAGCAGTTCTTC
TRBJ2-2 | TRBD2 | once | TRBV5-1 | CASSYLAGDNTGELFF | TGCGCCAGCAGCTACTTAGCGGGAGACAACACCGGGGAGCTGTTTTTT
TRBJ2-1 | TRBD1 | NA | TRBV19 | CASSKEGQGVRFVPQEQFF | TGTGCCAGTAGTAAAGAGGGACAGGGCGTGAGGTTTGTTCCCCAGGAGCAGTTCTTC
TRBJ2-7 | TRBD1 | NA | TRBV12-3/TRBV12-4 | CASSRTGGYEQYF | TGTGCCAGCAGTCGGACAGGGGGCTACGAGCAGTACTTC
TRBJ1-4 | TRBD1 | NA | TRBV6-1 | CASSDLSLGGRTNEKLFF | TGTGCCAGCAGTGACCTATCCCTAGGGGGCAGGACTAATGAAAAACTGTTTTTT
TRBJ2-3 | TRBD2 | NA | TRBV7-7 | CASSLRAGITDTQYF | TGTGCCAGCAGCTTACGAGCGGGGATCACAGATACGCAGTATTTT
TRBJ1-1 | NA | NA | TRBV28 | CASSLGQGFAEAFF | TGTGCCAGCAGTTTGGGGCAGGGTTTCGCTGAAGCTTTCTTT
TRBJ1-2 | NA | NA | TRBV19 | CASSIAKGYGYTF | TGTGCCAGTAGTATAGCTAAGGGGTATGGCTACACCTTC
TRBJ2-7 | TRBD2 | NA | TRBV5-1 | CASSWGTSGTYEQYF | TGCGCCAGCAGCTGGGGGACTAGCGGGACCTACGAGCAGTACTTC
TRBJ2-1 | NA | few | TRBV29-1 | CSVELASSYNEQFF | TGCAGCGTTGAATTGGCTAGCTCCTACAATGAGCAGTTCTTC
TRBJ2-7 | TRBD1 | NA | TRBV28 | CASTTGQGAYEQYF | TGTGCCAGCACTACGGGACAGGGCGCCTACGAGCAGTACTTC
TRBJ1-1 | TRBD1 | NA | TRBV7-9 | CASSFQAHRGYTEAFF | TGTGCCAGCAGCTTTCAAGCGCACAGGGGTTACACTGAAGCTTTCTTT
TRBJ2-5 | NA | NA | TRBV10-3 | CAISESQETQYF | TGTGCCATCAGTGAATCGCAAGAGACCCAGTACTTC
TRBJ1-6 | TRBD1 | NA | TRBV11-1 | CASSRGQGISPLHF | TGTGCCAGCAGCCGGGGACAGGGAATTTCACCCCTCCACTTT
TRBJ1-2 | NA | NA | TRBV28 | CASRANWQGPSGYTF | TGTGCCAGCAGGGCCAATTGGCAGGGCCCCAGTGGCTACACCTTC
TRBJ2-7 | TRBD1 | NA | TRBV6-6 | CASSYSLDRGIYEQYF | TGTGCCAGCAGTTACTCTCTGGACAGGGGGATTTACGAGCAGTACTTC
TRBJ1-5 | NA | NA | TRBV6-1 | CASSDPGGQGYNQPQHF | TGTGCCAGCAGTGACCCCGGAGGTCAGGGGTACAATCAGCCCCAGCATTTT
TRBJ2-3 | NA | NA | TRBV19 | CASRGRTDTQYF | TGTGCCAGTAGGGGGCGCACAGATACGCAGTATTTT
TRBJ2-2 | NA | NA | TRBV6-5 | CASGMRLQGGELFF | TGTGCCAGCGGAATGAGACTCCAGGGGGGGGAGCTGTTTTTT
TRBJ2-3 | TRBD2 | few | TRBV5-1 | CASSLTGLAGTTDTQYF | TGCGCCAGCAGCCTGACCGGACTAGCGGGGACCACAGATACGCAGTATTTT
TRBJ2-3 | NA | NA | TRBV5-1 | CASSHQGSADTQYF | TGCGCCAGCAGCCATCAGGGATCGGCGGATACGCAGTATTTT
TRBJ2-4 | TRBD1 | NA | TRBV5-1 | CASSLSGGQNIQYF | TGCGCCAGCAGCTTATCAGGGGGCCAAAACATTCAGTACTTC
TRBJ1-1 | NA | NA | TRBV9 | CASSVAGKNTEAFF | TGTGCCAGCAGCGTAGCAGGGAAGAACACTGAAGCTTTCTTT
TRBJ1-2 | NA | NA | TRBV2 | CASTLDSGRYGYTF | TGTGCCAGCACCCTGGACTCGGGTCGGTATGGCTACACCTTC